The source of this T cell receptor (beta chain) is a study of CD8+ T cells in alopecia areata. Study-wide context: For treated patients, severity scores reflected the percentage of scalp area affected. Study-wide points: Expanded CD8+ clones among the top 100, and scalp clonality, were significantly decreased by tofacitinib. Resident alphabeta T-cell populations of normal skin are likewise subject to sequencing in scalp samples.

As to treatment: oral pan-JAK inhibitor, 5-10 mg twice daily. V lost 4 bases, J lost 6 bases, and 17 bases stayed unmatched. The CDR3 contains 18 residues. Germline assignment: CDR1 SGHNT and CDR2 YENEEA. The authors extracted RNA and reverse transcribed it into cDNA as the sequencing template. Sequenced by immunoSEQ multiplex PCR; TCRdb stores in-frame clones only, minus some. Found here are about 190,000 clones, roughly three fifths of them singletons; the top ten hold roughly 0.7%. As regards this clone: What it recognizes is unknown.

The sample consisted of CD4+ T cells sorted from blood, taken at week 4, from a patient treated with tofacitinib. The chain links TRBV11-3 to TRBJ1-5; 8 positions match TRBD1. This TCR came from a human donor with alopecia areata. CDR3 region: CASSSVDRERSSGQPQHF. The CDR3 DNA sequence: TGTGCCAGCAGCTCCGTGGACAGGGAACGATCTTCGGGTCAGCCCCAGCATTTT.